A single sample gave rise to the 17 T cell receptor beta chains below, sequenced in a study of regulatory T cells in long-lasting Graves disease. Noted time point: newly diagnosed GD, antithyroid drugs for less than 3 months. Scientists built the TCR library using RNA that was extracted from PBMCs. iRepertoire HTBI primers and Arm-PCR of CDR3 regions built TCR beta libraries. TCRdb called the multiplex PCR reads again in MiXCR, with one record for every CDR3 protein. The data contain 400,000 to 450,000 distinct CDR3 sequences, approximately 15% of them singletons. In addition, the sample was reused for a study of T cells in Graves' hyperthyroidism and ophthalmopathy.

Material: peripheral blood mononuclear cells (PBMCs), obtained at new diagnosis, from a patient treated with antithyroid drugs. The receptors were gathered from a woman in her 30s with Graves disease.

This clonotype was observed many times. The chain carries TRBV12-3 or TRBV12-4 and TRBJ2-3, with unresolved D. This CDR3 is 15 amino acids long. V gave up 1 base and J gave up 5 bases, with 13 bases separating them. DNA for the CDR3: TGTGCCAGCAGTTTAGGGGGATGGGATCAAGATACGCAGTATTTT. This encodes CASSLGGWDQDTQYF.

At least ten counts were recorded for this clonotype. The CDR3 region has the DNA TGTGCCAGCAGTTTAGCAGGACAGATATCCAATGAGCAGTTCTTC. It encodes CASSLAGQISNEQFF. The genes are TRBV27 and TRBJ2-1, with D perhaps matching TRBD1 (6 bases). Trimming took 2 bases from V and 6 from J, leaving 14 bases between them. Germline V CDR1 and CDR2: MNHEY, SMNVEV (reference sequence). This CDR3 has 15 residues.

This clonotype has a count of ten or more. The rearrangement joins TRBV7-8 to TRBJ2-5; D unresolved. Germline CDR1 and CDR2: SGHVS and FQNEAQ. Trimming removed 6 bases at V and 5 bases at J, with 22 bases between. CDR3 length: 16 amino acids. CDR3 loop: CASRTILGGRRETQYF. The CDR3 DNA is TGTGCCAGCAGAACCATTCTGGGTGGGCGCAGGGAGACCCAGTACTTC.

Ten or more counts support this clonotype. CDR3 protein: CASSVEREGQNEQFF. The CDR3 region has the DNA TGTGCCAGCAGTGTAGAGCGGGAGGGTCAGAATGAGCAGTTCTTC. This rearrangement joins TRBV2 to TRBJ2-1, with 10 bases lining up with TRBD2. This CDR3 comprises 15 residues. V trimming: 4 bases; J trimming: 7 bases; junction bases outside the gene matches: 7. In germline, CDR1 is SNHLY, CDR2 FYNNEI.

The count of this clonotype is one. The chain links TRBV6-8 to TRBJ2-5; D tentatively fits TRBD1 or TRBD2 (5 bases each). The CDR3 runs 16 residues. Between the trimmed V and J ends, which lost 0 bases and 2 bases, there was a span of 13 bases. Germline V gene sequence: CDR1 MNHGY, CDR2 SAAAGT. The CDR3 DNA sequence: TGTGCCAGCAGTTACTCCGGGGCCCCGCAGCAAGAGACCCAGTACTTC. Encoded protein: CASSYSGAPQQETQYF.

This clonotype occurred a few times. The V and J genes are TRBV9 and TRBJ2-1; perhaps D is TRBD1 or TRBD2 (6 bases each). Germline V lookup: CDR1 SGDLS, CDR2 YYNGEE. The CDR3 is 13 residues long. V lost 3 bases and J 9 bases, leaving 13 bases between the germline ends. CDR3 coding DNA: TGTGCCAGCAGCGACAGACTAGGGGGTGAGCAGTTCTTC. Protein: CASSDRLGGEQFF.

The table lists this clonotype with many counts. This rearrangement joins TRBV3-1 to TRBJ1-2; a weak D match, TRBD1 (5 bases). The CDR3 has 13 residues. V was clipped by 4 bases and J by 4 bases, with 10 bases between them. Germline V lookup: CDR1 LGHDT, CDR2 YNNKEL (reference sequence). The CDR3 DNA is TGTGCCAGCAGCCCCGGGACTTTCTATGGCTACACCTTC. This sequence encodes CASSPGTFYGYTF.

This clonotype was picked up one time. This may stem from a read error, because a much larger clone lies one nucleotide away. The chain has TRBV13 and TRBJ2-1; 7 bases are shared with TRBD2. CDR1 is PRHDT, CDR2 FYEKMQ, per germline (reference sequence). The CDR3 sequence is 16 residues long. CDR3 sequence (DNA): TGTGCCAGCAGCTACGGTACTACTAGCGTCTACAATGAGCAGTCCTTC. Amino acid sequence: CASSYGTTSVYNEQSF.

This clonotype has a count of ten or more. The gene calls are TRBV28 and TRBJ1-2, with 9 bases that match TRBD1. The CDR3 consists of 14 residues. V lost 7 bases and J lost 6; bases outside the gene matches: 9. From germline, CDR1 is MDHEN and CDR2 SYDVKM. The CDR3 DNA reads TGTGCCAGCATCACCGGGACAGGGCTTAATGGCTACACCTTC. The encoded protein is CASITGTGLNGYTF.

The table lists this clonotype with many counts. The rearrangement uses TRBV27 and TRBJ1-2; 9 bases are shared with TRBD1. The CDR3 extends over 16 amino acids. J was trimmed by 5 bases and V by 5 bases; bases with no gene match: 12. Germline CDR1 is MNHEY and CDR2 is SMNVEV (reference sequence). CDR3 in amino acids: CASSRTGDGLGYGYTF. The CDR3 DNA follows: TGTGCCAGCAGTCGGACAGGGGATGGGTTAGGGTATGGCTACACCTTC.

This clonotype was seen repeatedly, ten times or more. V and J are TRBV7-2 and TRBJ2-7; perhaps D is TRBD1 or TRBD2 (6 bases each). CDR3 length: 14 residues. V was clipped by 3 bases and J by 1 base, with 10 bases between them. Germline V lookup: CDR1 SGHTA, CDR2 FQGNSA. The CDR3 loop is CASSLRGASYEQYF. The CDR3, as DNA: TGTGCCAGCAGCTTGAGGGGGGCATCCTACGAGCAGTACTTC.

The genes are TRBV29-1 and TRBJ2-2, with D possibly TRBD1 on 5 matching bases. The CDR3 consists of 14 residues. Germline V lookup: CDR1 SQVTM, CDR2 ANQGSEA. With 6 bases removed from V and 5 bases from J, the gap between germline ends came to 16 bases. Here the CDR3 DNA reads TGCAGCGTGATGGCAGGGCAGGGAACCGGGGAGCTGTTTTTT. It codes for CSVMAGQGTGELFF.

This chain uses TRBV27 with TRBJ2-5; TRBD2 matches 8 bases. CDR1 MNHEY and CDR2 SMNVEV come from the germline V gene (reference sequence). Losses at the gene ends were 3 bases for V and 4 bases for J; bases not matched to a gene: 7. The CDR3 consists of 15 residues. The CDR3 DNA reads as TGTGCCAGCAGTTTGGGAGCGGGAGCATTAGAGACCCAGTACTTC. It codes for CASSLGAGALETQYF.

The chain recombines TRBV5-1 with TRBJ1-4; D is unresolved. The V end was cut by 5 bases, the J end by 5 bases, with 7 bases between. CDR3 length: 12 residues. Germline CDR1 and CDR2: SGHRS and YFSETQ. CDR3 sequence: CASRTQNEKLFF. CDR3 nucleotide sequence: TGCGCCAGCAGGACCCAGAATGAAAAACTGTTTTTT.

This clonotype was counted many times. This chain links TRBV4-2 with TRBJ2-7; D tentatively reads TRBD1 or TRBD2 (5 bases each). V lost 0 bases and J 0 bases, leaving 12 bases between the germline ends. This CDR3 region has 16 residues. Looked up from germline, CDR1 is LGHNA and CDR2 is YNFKEQ. The CDR3 is CASSQDGGASSYEQYF. CDR3 bases: TGTGCCAGCAGCCAAGATGGGGGAGCCAGCTCCTACGAGCAGTACTTC.

The chain is built from TRBV4-1 and TRBJ2-7; 8 bases fit TRBD2. The V segment lost 1 base and the J segment 1 base; nucleotides outside the gene matches: 3. CDR1 is MGHRA and CDR2 is YSYEKL in the germline V gene. There are 15 residues in the CDR3. The CDR3 spells CASSQVLAGSYEQYF. The CDR3 nucleotides are TGCGCCAGCAGCCAAGTCTTAGCGGGGTCCTACGAGCAGTACTTC.

This clonotype turned up a few times. The J gene is TRBJ2-5, the V gene TRBV27; D unclear. The length of the CDR3 is 15 residues. The germline V and J ends were trimmed by 5 bases and 5 bases, with 18 bases remaining between them. Germline V gene sequence: CDR1 MNHEY, CDR2 SMNVEV (reference sequence). CDR3 residues: CASSPGRQPSETQYF. CDR3 nucleotide sequence: TGTGCCAGCAGTCCTGGCCGGCAGCCCTCGGAGACCCAGTACTTC.